Reported below is one TCR beta chain. This may be a read error, as it is one base from a much larger clone. These data originate in a study of blood T cells in healthy people across ages. Next came a second PCR, run for about 7 to 12 cycles, which used a sample-barcoded 5' primer along with a J-beta primer mix. TCRdb reprocessed the 5' RACE reads via MiXCR and lists one record per CDR3 protein. The sample contains more than 800,000 distinct CDR3 sequences, about 28% of which appear only once. Germline CDR1 and CDR2: SQVTM and ANQGSEA. This CDR3 region has 15 residues. The source of this sequence is a woman aged 80 or older in good health. The chain couples TRBV29-1 to TRBJ2-6; the D gene could be TRBD1 or TRBD2 (5 bases each). The specimen was blood. The chain's CDR3 is CSVAGTVSVANVLTF. CDR3 coding DNA: TGCAGCGTTGCTGGGACGGTCTCTGTGGCCAACGTCCTGACTTTC.